The rows below give T cell receptor beta chains drawn from one sample of a study of radiation and T cells in renal cell carcinoma. Data came from immunoSEQ multiplex PCR; TCRdb stores just in-frame clones and leaves some out. The sample yields 18,000 or so clones, about 54% seen once. Specimen: tumor tissue, collected from a patient whose treatment included radiotherapy and nephrectomy. Every receptor here comes from a man aged 50 to 59 with renal cell carcinoma. Each CDR3 is given with its conserved first and last residue. Fields, in order: D gene, V gene, CDR3 length, clone size, CDR3 protein. D genes are given only for firm matches. Clone size is not always given. Where it is, it says once, few, many or a class for expanded clones.

>TRBD1|TRBV4-3|15|-
CASSHLTGANYGYTF
>-|TRBV6-5|15|-
CASKRGGATNEKLFF
>-|TRBV7-2|16|-
CASSSTGALNTGELFF
>-|TRBV2|11|few
CASSGADTQYF
>-|TRBV7-9|13|-
CASSLSAAYEQYF
>-|TRBV28|14|-
CASTINSGNQPQHF
>TRBD1|TRBV15|16|few
CATSRAGQGAEGGYTF
>-|TRBV5-1|14|few
CASSLSGANEKLFF
>TRBD1|TRBV6-6|13|-
CASNGQENTEAFF
>TRBD2|TRBV2|15|many
CASSEQLADYNEQFF
>TRBD1|TRBV5-6|17|-
CASSAWTGGAWNTEAFF
>TRBD2|TRBV28|13|-
CASSFSGGQTQYF
>-|TRBV30|11|many
CAWGWEGEQFF
>TRBD1|TRBV9|15|-
CASNVGGQTNSPLHF
>TRBD1|TRBV7-9|16|few
CASSLIGQGAYNEQFF
>-|TRBV9|14|few
CASSVGGTNTEAFF
>TRBD2|TRBV19|15|-
CASSMYEAGGDTQYF
>-|TRBV19|14|-
CASSMDRSNYGYTF
>-|TRBV18|14|few
CASSPNSNTGELFF
>TRBD2|TRBV6-1|14|-
CASKLAGAEDEQYF
>TRBD1|TRBV2|13|-
CASKTGVSYEQYF
>TRBD1|TRBV14|15|-
CASSQGTGWVDTQYF
>-|TRBV9|15|once
CASSERRDSGNTIYF
>-|TRBV27|15|-
CASTLDRLSGNTIYF
>-|TRBV6-1|13|-
CASSLLGVAEAFF
>-|TRBV30|16|few
CAWSVRGINSNQPQHF
>-|TRBV7-8|16|few
CASSHTRTESNQPQHF
>TRBD2|TRBV4-3|15|-
CASSSAGGPTGWLFF
>-|TRBV7-4|14|few
CASSWTATNEKLFF
>-|TRBV5-1|16|-
CASSDTPGAFTGELFF
>-|TRBV6-1|15|few
CASSARESLIYEQYF
>-|TRBV7-2|15|medium-sized
CASSPGVPQYNEQFF
>-|TRBV29-1|15|few
CSVVGSVGTGYGYTF
>TRBD1|TRBV7-2|14|once
CASSPDRFSYEQYF
>-|TRBV19|13|-
CASGDQGLRELFF
>TRBD2|TRBV9|19|-
CASSVATSSGGSNTGELFF
>TRBD1|TRBV5-1|19|medium-sized
CASSPKPPTGLGPQETQYF
>-|TRBV30|14|-
CAWSRLQRTNEQFF
>-|TRBV27|16|few
CASSPQGRAGNQPQHF
>TRBD1|TRBV4-1|18|-
CASSQVTSQGTGYHEQYF
>-|TRBV7-3|14|medium-sized
CASSPTGLQETQYF
>TRBD1|TRBV7-6|15|-
CASSPRTGRNEKLFF